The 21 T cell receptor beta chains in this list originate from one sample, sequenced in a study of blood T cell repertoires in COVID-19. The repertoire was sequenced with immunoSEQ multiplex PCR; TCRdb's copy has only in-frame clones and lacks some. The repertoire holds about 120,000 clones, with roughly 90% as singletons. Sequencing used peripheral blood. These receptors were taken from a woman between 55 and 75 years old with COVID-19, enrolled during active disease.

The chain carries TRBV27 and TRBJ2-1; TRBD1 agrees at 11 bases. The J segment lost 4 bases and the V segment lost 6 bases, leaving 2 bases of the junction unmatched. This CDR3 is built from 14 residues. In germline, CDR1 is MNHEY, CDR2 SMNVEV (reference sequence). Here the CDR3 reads CASRGTGGYNEQFF. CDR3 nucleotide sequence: TGTGCCAGCAGGGGGACAGGGGGATACAATGAGCAGTTCTTC.

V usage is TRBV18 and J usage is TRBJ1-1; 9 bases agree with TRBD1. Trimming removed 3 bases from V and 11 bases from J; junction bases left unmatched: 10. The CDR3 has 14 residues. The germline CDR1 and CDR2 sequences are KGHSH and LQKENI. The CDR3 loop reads CASSPTRDRVDAFF. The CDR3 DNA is TGTGCCAGCTCACCCACGAGGGACAGGGTGGATGCTTTCTTT.

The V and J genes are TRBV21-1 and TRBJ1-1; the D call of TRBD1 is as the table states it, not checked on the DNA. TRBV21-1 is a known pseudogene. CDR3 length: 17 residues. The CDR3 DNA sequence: TGTGCCAGCAGCAAAACCCCACTGGGACAGGGGAACACTGAAGCTTTCTTT. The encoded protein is CASSKTPLGQGNTEAFF.

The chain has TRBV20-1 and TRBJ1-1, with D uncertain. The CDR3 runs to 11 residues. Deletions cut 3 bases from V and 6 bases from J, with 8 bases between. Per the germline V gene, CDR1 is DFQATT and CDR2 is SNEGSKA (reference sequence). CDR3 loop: CSASRGSEAFF. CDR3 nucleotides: TGCAGTGCTAGCCGAGGGTCTGAAGCTTTCTTT.

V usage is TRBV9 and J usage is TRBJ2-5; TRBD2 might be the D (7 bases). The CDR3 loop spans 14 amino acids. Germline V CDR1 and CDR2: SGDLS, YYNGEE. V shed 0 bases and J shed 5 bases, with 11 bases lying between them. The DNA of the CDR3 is TGTGCCAGCAGCGTAGGGGGGGGCGGCGAGACCCAGTACTTC. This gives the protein CASSVGGGGETQYF.

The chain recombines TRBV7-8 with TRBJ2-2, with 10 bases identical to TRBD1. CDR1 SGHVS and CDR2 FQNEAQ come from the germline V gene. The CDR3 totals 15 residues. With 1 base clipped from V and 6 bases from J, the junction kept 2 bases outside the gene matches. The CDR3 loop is CASSLDGTGAGELFF. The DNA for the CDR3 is TGTGCCAGCAGCTTAGACGGGACAGGGGCCGGGGAGCTGTTTTTT.

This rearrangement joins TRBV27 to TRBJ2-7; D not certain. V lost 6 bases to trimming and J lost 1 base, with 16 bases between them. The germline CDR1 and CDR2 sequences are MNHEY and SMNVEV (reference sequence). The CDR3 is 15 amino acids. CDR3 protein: CASSPSSSQSYEQYF. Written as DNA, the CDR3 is TGTGCCAGCAGCCCGTCCTCCTCCCAGTCCTACGAGCAGTACTTC.

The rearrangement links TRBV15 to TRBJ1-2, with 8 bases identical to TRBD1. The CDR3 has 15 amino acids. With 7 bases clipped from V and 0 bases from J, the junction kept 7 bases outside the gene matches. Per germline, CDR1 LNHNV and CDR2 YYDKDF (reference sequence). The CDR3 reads CATIQGASTNYGYTF. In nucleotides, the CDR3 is TGTGCCACCATCCAGGGGGCGAGTACTAACTATGGCTACACCTTC.

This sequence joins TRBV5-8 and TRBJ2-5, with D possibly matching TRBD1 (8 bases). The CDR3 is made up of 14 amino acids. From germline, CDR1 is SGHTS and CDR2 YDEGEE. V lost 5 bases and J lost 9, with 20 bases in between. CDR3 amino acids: CASSITDRAGAQYF. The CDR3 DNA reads TGTGCCAGCAGTATCACGGACAGGGCGGGGGCCCAGTACTTC.

DNA of the CDR3: TGTGCCAGCAGCCCAATTACAGGCCAGGGATCGTCTCCTGGCTATGGCTACACCTTC. This sequence encodes CASSPITGQGSSPGYGYTF. The chain recombines TRBV7-9 with TRBJ1-2; TRBD1 might be the D (5 bases). The CDR3 length is 19 residues. The ends were cut back, 5 bases at V and 4 bases at J, with 29 bases in the middle. Germline assignment: CDR1 SEHNR and CDR2 FQNEAQ (reference sequence).

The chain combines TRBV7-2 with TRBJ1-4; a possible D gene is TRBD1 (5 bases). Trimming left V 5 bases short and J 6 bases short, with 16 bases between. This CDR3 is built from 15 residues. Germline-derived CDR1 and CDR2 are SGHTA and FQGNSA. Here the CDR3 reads CASSPMGRGDEKLFF. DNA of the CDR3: TGTGCCAGCAGCCCCATGGGTCGGGGGGATGAAAAACTGTTTTTT.

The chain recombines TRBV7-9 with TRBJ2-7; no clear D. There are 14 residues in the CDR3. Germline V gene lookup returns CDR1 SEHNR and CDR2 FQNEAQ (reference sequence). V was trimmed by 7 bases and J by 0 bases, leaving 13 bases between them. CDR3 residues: CASMDGPTSYEQYF. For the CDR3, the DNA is TGTGCCAGCATGGATGGGCCTACCTCCTACGAGCAGTACTTC.

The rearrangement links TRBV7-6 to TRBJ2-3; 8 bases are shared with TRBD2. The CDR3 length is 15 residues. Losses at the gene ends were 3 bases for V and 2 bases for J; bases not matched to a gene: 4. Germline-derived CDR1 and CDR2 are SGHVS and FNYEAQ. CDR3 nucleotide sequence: TGTGCCAGCAGCTTGCGGGGGGCAAACACAGATACGCAGTATTTT. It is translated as CASSLRGANTDTQYF.

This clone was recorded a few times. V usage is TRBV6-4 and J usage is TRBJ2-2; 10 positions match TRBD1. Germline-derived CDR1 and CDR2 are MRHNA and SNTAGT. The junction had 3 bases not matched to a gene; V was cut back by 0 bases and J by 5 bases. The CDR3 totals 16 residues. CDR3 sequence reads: CASSDSPGQGTGELFF. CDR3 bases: TGTGCCAGCAGTGACTCCCCGGGACAGGGGACCGGGGAGCTGTTTTTT.

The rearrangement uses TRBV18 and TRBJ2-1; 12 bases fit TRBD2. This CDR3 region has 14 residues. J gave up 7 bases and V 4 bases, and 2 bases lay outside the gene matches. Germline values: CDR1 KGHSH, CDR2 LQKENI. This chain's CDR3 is CASSRTSGGNEQFF. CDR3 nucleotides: TGTGCCAGCTCACGCACTAGCGGGGGGAATGAGCAGTTCTTC.

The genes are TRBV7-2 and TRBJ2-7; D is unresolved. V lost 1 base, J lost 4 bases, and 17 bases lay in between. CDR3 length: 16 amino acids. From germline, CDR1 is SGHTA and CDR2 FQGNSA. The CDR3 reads CASSLESTHPRYEQYF. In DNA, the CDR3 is TGTGCCAGCAGCTTAGAGTCAACCCACCCGCGTTACGAGCAGTACTTC.

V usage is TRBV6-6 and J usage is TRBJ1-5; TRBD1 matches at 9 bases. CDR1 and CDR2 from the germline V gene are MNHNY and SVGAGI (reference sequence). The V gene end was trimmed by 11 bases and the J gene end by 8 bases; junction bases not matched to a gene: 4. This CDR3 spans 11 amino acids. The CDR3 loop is CASRTGEPQHF. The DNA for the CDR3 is TGTGCCTCAAGGACAGGGGAGCCCCAGCATTTT.

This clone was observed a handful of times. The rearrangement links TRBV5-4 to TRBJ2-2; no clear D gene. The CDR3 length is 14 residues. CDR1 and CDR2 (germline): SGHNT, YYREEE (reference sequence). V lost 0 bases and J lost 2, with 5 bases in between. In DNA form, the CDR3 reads TGTGCCAGCAGCTTGGAACTAAACACCGGGGAGCTGTTTTTT. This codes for CASSLELNTGELFF.

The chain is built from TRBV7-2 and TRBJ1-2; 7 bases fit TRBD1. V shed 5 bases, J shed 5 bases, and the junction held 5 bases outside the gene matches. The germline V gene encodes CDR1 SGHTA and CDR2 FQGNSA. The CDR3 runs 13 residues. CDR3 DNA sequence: TGTGCCAGCAGCCCACAGGGGATATATGGCTACACCTTC. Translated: CASSPQGIYGYTF.

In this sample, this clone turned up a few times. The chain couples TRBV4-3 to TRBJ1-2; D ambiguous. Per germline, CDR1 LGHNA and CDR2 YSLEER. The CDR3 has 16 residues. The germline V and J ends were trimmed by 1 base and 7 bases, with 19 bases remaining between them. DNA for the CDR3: TGCGCCAGCAGCCAAGCGGTAGAGCAGGCAGTTCGTGGCTACACCTTC. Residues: CASSQAVEQAVRGYTF.

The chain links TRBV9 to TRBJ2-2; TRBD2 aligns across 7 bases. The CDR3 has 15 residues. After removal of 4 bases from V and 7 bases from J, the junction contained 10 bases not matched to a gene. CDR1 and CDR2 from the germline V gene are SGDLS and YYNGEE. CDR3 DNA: TGTGCCAGCAGCCCTGAACTAGCGTGGAGCGGGGAGCTGTTTTTT. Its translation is CASSPELAWSGELFF.